This is a list of T cell receptor beta chains from one sample in a study of cytomegalovirus exposure and HLA in healthy donors. Sequenced by immunoSEQ multiplex PCR; TCRdb stores in-frame clones only, minus some. The sample holds about 95,000 clones, approximately 80% seen once. The specimen sequenced was PBMCs. The receptors shown here come from a young man in good health and CMV-seropositive. Each CDR3 is given with its conserved first and last residue. D genes are given only for firm matches. For some rows the clone size is stated as once, few or many, or as a class when expanded; others skip it.

-,TRBD2,TRBJ2-2,TRBV19,TGTGCCAGTAGTATGTTCCAAAAAGGCGGGAGGCAGAACACCGGGGAGCTGTTTTTT,CASSMFQKGGRQNTGELFF
-,-,TRBJ1-5,TRBV30,TGTGCCTGGAGTGCCGGACAGCGGAAGAATCAGCCCCAGCATTTT,CAWSAGQRKNQPQHF
-,-,TRBJ2-7,TRBV30,TGTGCCAGCGGGCCGGGGTGGAACTTC,CASGPGWNF
-,-,TRBJ2-1,TRBV5-5,TGTGCCAGCAGCTTACAGGGCGATGAGCAGTTCTTC,CASSLQGDEQFF
-,-,TRBJ2-7,TRBV5-1,TGCGCCAGCAGCGTTACCGGGACTGGCTACGAGCAGTGCTTC,CASSVTGTGYEQCF
-,TRBD2,TRBJ2-1,TRBV10-1,TGCGCCAGCAGTGGCACCGGGACTAGCGGGAGGGCCGGCAATGAGCAGTTCTTC,CASSGTGTSGRAGNEQFF
-,-,TRBJ1-1,TRBV21-1,TGCGCCAGCAACAAGACAGGCCCCGGGGAGACTGAAGCTTTCTTT,CASNKTGPGETEAFF
-,-,TRBJ2-7,TRBV18,TGTGCCAGCTCACCAGGGCTAGCTACGTACGAGCAGTACTTC,CASSPGLATYEQYF
-,-,TRBJ2-3,TRBV11-2,TGTGCCAGCAGCCTCGGGGTTAGCACAGATACGCAGTATTTT,CASSLGVSTDTQYF
-,TRBD2,TRBJ2-7,TRBV27,TGTGCCAGCAGGTTAGCGGGGTTCTCCTACGAGCAGTACTTC,CASRLAGFSYEQYF
-,TRBD1,TRBJ1-1,TRBV7-8,TGTGCCAGCAGCTTAGCGGGACAGGGGGTTGCCACTGAAGCTTTCTTT,CASSLAGQGVATEAFF
once,TRBD1,TRBJ2-7,TRBV18,TGTGCCAGCTCACCCCGGGACAGCTACGAGCAGTACTTC,CASSPRDSYEQYF
-,-,TRBJ1-5,TRBV10-3,TGTGCCATCAGTCAGGGTAATCAGCCCCAGCATTTT,CAISQGNQPQHF
-,TRBD1,TRBJ1-5,TRBV6-1,TGTGCCAGCCTCAGGACAGGGATTAATCAGCCCCAGCATTTT,CASLRTGINQPQHF
-,-,TRBJ1-5,TRBV28,TGTGCCAGCAATAGCGGAGGGAGCAATCAGCCCCAGCATTTT,CASNSGGSNQPQHF
-,TRBD2,TRBJ2-1,TRBV27,TGTGCCAGCCTCGACATGGGGGGAGGGACCTACAATGAGCAGTTCTTC,CASLDMGGGTYNEQFF
-,-,TRBJ1-2,TRBV14,TGTGCCAGCAGCCAAGAAATCGGGGGATATGGCTACACCTTC,CASSQEIGGYGYTF
-,-,TRBJ1-2,TRBV10-3,TGTGCCATCAGTGAACAACAGGGCGAGAACTATGGCTACACCTTC,CAISEQQGENYGYTF
-,-,TRBJ2-7,TRBV18,TGTGCCAGCTCAAGGTCAGGGGTCTCCTACGAGCAGTACTTC,CASSRSGVSYEQYF
-,-,TRBJ2-2,TRBV4-3,TGCGCCAGCAGCCATCATGGAGGGGCCGGGGAGCTGTTTTTT,CASSHHGGAGELFF
-,-,TRBJ2-3,TRBV19,TGTGCCAGTAGTATCTCCACAGATACGCAGTATTTT,CASSISTDTQYF
-,-,TRBJ2-6,TRBV6-5,TGTGCCAGCAGTTATCCCACAGGGCTCGGGGCCAACGTCCTGACTTTC,CASSYPTGLGANVLTF
-,TRBD1,TRBJ2-3,TRBV10-1,TGCGCCAGCAGTGGTTCGACAGGGGAAGGGGGATTTCGAACAGATACGCAGTATTTT,CASSGSTGEGGFRTDTQYF
-,TRBD1,TRBJ2-7,TRBV27,TGTGCCAGCAGTTCGGGACAGAGCTACGAGCAGTACTTC,CASSSGQSYEQYF
-,TRBD2,TRBJ2-7,TRBV5-1,TGCGCCAGCAGCCGGGGACTAGCGGGAGGGCCTCCCTACGAGCAGTACTTC,CASSRGLAGGPPYEQYF
-,-,TRBJ2-7,TRBV23-1,TGCGCCAGCATCCCCCGGGACACCCAGGGGGAGCAGTACTTC,CASIPRDTQGEQYF
few,TRBD1,TRBJ1-3,TRBV14,TGTGCCAGCAGCTGGGACAGAGGAAACACCATATATTTT,CASSWDRGNTIYF
-,TRBD2,TRBJ2-1,TRBV5-1,TGCGCCAGCAGCCCTCTGGCTAGCGGGTACAATGAGCAGTTCTTC,CASSPLASGYNEQFF
-,TRBD1,TRBJ2-3,TRBV5-8,TGTGCCAGCAGCTTGGGGGGACAGGGGGCTACAGATACGCAGTATTTT,CASSLGGQGATDTQYF
-,-,TRBJ1-2,TRBV19,TGTGCCAGTAGGGCCGGGGGTCGTAACTATGGCTACACCTTC,CASRAGGRNYGYTF
-,TRBD1,TRBJ2-3,TRBV2,TGTGCCACCATAGGTAGGGGGCGAGGCACAGATACGCAGTATTTT,CATIGRGRGTDTQYF
few,TRBD2,TRBJ2-1,TRBV6-1,TGTGCCAGCAGTACGGGGCTAGCGGGAGGCAATGAGCAGTTCTTC,CASSTGLAGGNEQFF
-,TRBD2,TRBJ2-2,TRBV6-5,TGTGCCAGCAGTCCCTGGCGGGAGAGCACCGGGGAGCTGTTTTTT,CASSPWRESTGELFF